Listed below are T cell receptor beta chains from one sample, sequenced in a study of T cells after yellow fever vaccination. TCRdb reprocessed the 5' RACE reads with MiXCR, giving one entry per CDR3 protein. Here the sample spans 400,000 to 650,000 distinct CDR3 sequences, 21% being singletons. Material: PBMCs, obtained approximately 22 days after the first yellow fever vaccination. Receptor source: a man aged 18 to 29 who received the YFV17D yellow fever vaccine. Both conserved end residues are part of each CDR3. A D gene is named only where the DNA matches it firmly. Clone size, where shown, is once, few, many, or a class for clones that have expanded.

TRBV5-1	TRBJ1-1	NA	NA	CASSTLAVGTEAFF	TGCGCCAGCAGCACTTTGGCGGTGGGCACTGAAGCTTTCTTT
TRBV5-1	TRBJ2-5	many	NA	CASSFTRETQYF	TGCGCCAGCAGCTTTACGAGGGAGACCCAGTACTTC
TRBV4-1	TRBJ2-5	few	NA	CASSQVDLPQETQYF	TGCGCCAGCAGCCAAGTAGACTTACCTCAAGAGACCCAGTACTTC
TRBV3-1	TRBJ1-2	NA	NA	CASSQVAALYGYTF	TGTGCCAGCAGCCAAGTCGCAGCTCTCTATGGCTACACCTTC
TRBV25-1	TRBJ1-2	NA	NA	CASSESKGQANYGYTF	TGTGCCAGCAGTGAGAGCAAGGGGCAAGCTAACTATGGCTACACCTTC
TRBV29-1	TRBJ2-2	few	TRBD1	CSVRTGPNTGELFF	TGCAGCGTACGGACAGGGCCTAACACCGGGGAGCTGTTTTTT
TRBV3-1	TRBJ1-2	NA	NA	CASSLPAGGYTF	TGTGCCAGCAGCCTCCCCGCAGGCGGCTACACCTTC
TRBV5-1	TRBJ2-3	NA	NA	CASSWGPITDTQYF	TGCGCCAGCAGCTGGGGGCCTATCACAGATACGCAGTATTTT
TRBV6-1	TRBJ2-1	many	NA	CASDSNLRLYNEQFF	TGTGCCAGCGATTCGAACCTTCGGCTCTACAATGAGCAGTTCTTC
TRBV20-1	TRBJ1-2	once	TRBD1	CSAMSGTDGYTF	TGCAGTGCTATGTCCGGGACAGATGGCTACACCTTC
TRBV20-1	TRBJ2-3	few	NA	CSASSDYHPDTQYF	TGCAGTGCTAGTTCGGACTACCACCCAGATACGCAGTATTTT
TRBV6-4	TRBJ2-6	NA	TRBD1	CASRQLVGTGGRSGANVLTF	TGTGCCAGCAGACAACTCGTCGGGACAGGGGGGCGATCTGGGGCCAACGTCCTGACTTTC
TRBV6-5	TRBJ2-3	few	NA	CASSYSRLVDTQYF	TGTGCCAGCAGTTACTCTAGACTAGTAGATACGCAGTATTTT
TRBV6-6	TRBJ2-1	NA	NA	CASSWSNNEQFF	TGTGCCAGCAGTTGGTCAAACAATGAGCAGTTCTTC
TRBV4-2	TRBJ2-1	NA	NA	CASSPGLAGREQFF	TGTGCCAGCAGCCCCGGACTCGCTGGGCGTGAGCAGTTCTTC
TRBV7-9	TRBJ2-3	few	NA	CASSLGGAPDTQYF	TGTGCCAGCAGCTTAGGGGGGGCACCAGATACGCAGTATTTT